Presented here are 31 T cell receptor beta chains from one specimen sequenced in a study of CD8+ T cells in alopecia areata (dated by TCRdb to the late 2010s). The library relied on the immunoSEQ multiplex PCR assay. RNA was extracted from all samples and reverse transcribed into cDNA, which served as template for TCR sequencing. In TCRdb, the immuneACCESS table is reduced to in-frame sequences with V and J assigned. These tables do not hold every clone; where another copy was compared, an unresolved V gene accounts for under half, and the others remain unexplained. The data for this sample show about 270,000 clones, each detected more than once. Clones ranked in the top ten supply 1.2% of the sample. Cells from mouse cutaneous lymph nodes were pooled, stained for CD4, CD8alpha, NKG2D, NKG2ACE and other markers, and then sorted on a BD Influx. Sequenced material: CD4+ T cells sorted from a lymph node. The receptors come from a C3H/HeJ mouse with alopecia areata. Mice belonging to this strain carry MHC haplotype H2-k.

As for this clone: The genes are named according to mouse. The read terminates 4 residues ahead of where the CDR3 ends, so the germline J gene completes it. This chain connects TRBV13-3 to TRBJ2-3, with 7 nucleotides matching TRBD1. Germline loops: CDR1 NNHDY, CDR2 SYVADS. This CDR3 contains 13 residues. The CDR3 loop is CASSEDRVETLYF. The CDR3 bases that were read are TGTGCCAGCAGTGAAGACAGGGTAGAA.

This clone was observed a few times. Mouse gene names apply. The read is 4 residues too short to cover the CDR3 end, so that end is filled in from the germline J gene. Other nucleotide sequences from this sample produce the same CDR3. The V and J genes are TRBV5 and TRBJ2-7; no reliable D call. Trimming pared 1 base from V and 1 base from J, leaving 2 bases between. The CDR3 covers 12 residues. CDR1 and CDR2 (germline): LGHNA, YNLKQL (reference sequence). Incomplete CDR3 DNA: TGTGCCAGCAGCCAAGTTTCCTAT. This sequence encodes CASSQVSY. Given in full, the CDR3 is CASSQVSYEQYF.

This clone has a handful of counts. The genes are named according to mouse. The read falls 4 residues short of the CDR3 end, and the missing part is taken from the germline J gene. The genes are TRBV13-2 and TRBJ2-1; 10 nucleotides agree with TRBD2. Germline CDR1 NNHNN, CDR2 SYGAGS (reference sequence). The V segment lost 4 bases and the J segment 0 bases; nucleotides outside the gene matches: 1. There are 15 residues in the CDR3. The part of the CDR3 DNA that was read is TGTGCCAGCGGTCCTGGGGGGGCTAACTATGCT. This codes for CASGPGGANYA. The whole CDR3 sequence reads CASGPGGANYAEQFF.

Concerning this clone: Each gene name is a mouse one. The sequenced fragment ends 4 residues before the CDR3 boundary, so the rest is inferred from the germline J gene. The gene calls are TRBV29 and TRBJ1-2; unclear D gene. Per the germline V gene, CDR1 is MSHET and CDR2 is SYDVDS. This CDR3 is 14 amino acids long. With 1 base removed from V and 2 bases from J, the gap between germline ends came to 8 bases. CDR3 DNA (partial): TGTGCTAGCAGTTTATTAGGAGGGAACTCC. It specifies CASSLLGGNS. The CDR3, in full, reads CASSLLGGNSDYTF.

Details on this clone: Germline and genes here are mouse. The read ends 4 residues shy of where the CDR3 ends; the end is completed using the germline J gene. The chain is built from TRBV14 and TRBJ2-2, with TRBD1 as a possible D gene (5 bases). Trimming cost V 1 base and J 1 base, with 14 bases left between them. Germline CDR1 is SGHDT and CDR2 is FRDEAV. The CDR3 is 17 amino acids. The CDR3 loop reads CASSFPSMDKNTGQLYF. The sequenced part of the CDR3 DNA is TGTGCCAGCAGTTTCCCGTCCATGGACAAAAACACCGGG.

In the case of this clone: Germline and genes: mouse. The sequence runs out 4 residues before the end of the CDR3; the remainder is reconstructed from the germline J gene. The sample carries other DNA sequences with the same CDR3. V and J are TRBV5 and TRBJ2-5; 11 bases are a match to TRBD1. CDR3 size: 14 residues. Germline CDR1 LGHNA, CDR2 YNLKQL (reference sequence). The sequenced CDR3 bases are TGTGCCAGCAGCCAGGACAGGGGGCTTGAC. Translated, it gives CASSQDRGLD. The whole CDR3 region reads CASSQDRGLDTQYF.

This clone came up a few times. The gene names here belong to mouse. The read ends 4 residues shy of where the CDR3 ends; the end is completed using the germline J gene. The genes are TRBV19 and TRBJ2-5; TRBD2 agrees at 12 bases. This CDR3 has 15 amino acids. Germline CDR1 and CDR2: FNHDT and SITEND (reference sequence). The trim removed 5 bases at V and 2 bases at J, leaving 3 bases unmatched. CDR3 bases read: TGTGCCAGCAGCCGGACTGGGGGGGTCCAAGAC. This translates into CASSRTGGVQD. The full-length CDR3 reads as CASSRTGGVQDTQYF.

This clone occurred many times. Mouse germline and gene names are used. Coverage ceases 4 residues before the CDR3 finishes, and the germline J gene fills in the end. The rearrangement uses TRBV13-1 and TRBJ1-2; D uncertain. Trimming left V 3 bases short and J 0 bases short, with 9 bases between. Germline lookup yields CDR1 NSHNY and CDR2 SYGAGN. The CDR3 length is 14 residues. CDR3 DNA (partial): TGTGCCAGCAGTGTTGAGGGTGCAAACTCC. Translated, it gives CASSVEGANS. The entire CDR3 protein is CASSVEGANSDYTF.

In this sample, this clone turned up many times. Gene names denote mouse genes. The read gets to within 4 residues of the CDR3 end, and the germline J gene fills in the rest. The same CDR3 is also encoded by other DNA sequences in this sample. The chain recombines TRBV17 with TRBJ2-2; perhaps TRBD1 as D (6 bases). From germline, CDR1 is MNHDT and CDR2 YYDKIL. CDR3 size: 13 residues. V was shortened by 5 bases and J by 3 bases, with 7 bases between the two germline ends. The part of the CDR3 DNA that was read is TGTGCTAGCAGTTCAGGGGACACCGGG. It translates to CASSSGDTG. The entire CDR3 sequence reads CASSSGDTGQLYF. The full variable domain, completed using reference TRBV17 and TRBJ2-2, is DTTVKQNPRYKLARVGKPVNLICSQTMNHDTMYWYQKKPNQAPKLLLFYYDKILNREADTFEKFQSSRPNNSFCSLYIGSAGLEYSAMYLCASSSGDTGQLYFGEGSKLTVL.

In this sample, this clone turned up a few times. Genes and germline are mouse. The read ends 4 residues shy of where the CDR3 ends; the end is completed using the germline J gene. The chain combines TRBV1 with TRBJ2-2; no clear D gene. V lost 3 bases and J lost 0, with 8 bases in between. The germline V gene has CDR1 NSQYPW and CDR2 LRSPGD (reference sequence). The CDR3 has 15 residues. Partial CDR3 DNA: TGCACCTGCAGTGCGGCTGACACAAACACCGGG. The encoded protein is CTCSAADTNTG. The complete CDR3 reads CTCSAADTNTGQLYF. The full variable domain, its missing parts supplied by reference TRBV1 and TRBJ2-2, is VTLLEQNPRWRLVPRGQAVNLRCILKNSQYPWMSWYQQDLQKQLQWLFTLRSPGDKEVKSLPGADYLATRVTDTELRLQVANMSQGRTLYCTCSAADTNTGQLYFGEGSKLTVL.

Details on this clone: The gene names given are mouse names. The CDR3 extends 4 residues past the end of the read, so its final part is completed from the germline J gene. Different DNA sequences within this sample yield the same CDR3. This chain connects TRBV13-2 to TRBJ2-1; D gene ambiguous. CDR3 length: 13 amino acids. Between the trimmed V and J ends, which lost 2 bases and 0 bases, there was a span of 3 bases. Germline V gene sequence: CDR1 NNHNN, CDR2 SYGAGS (reference sequence). The chain's CDR3 is CASGEGNYAEQFF. The DNA read from the CDR3 is TGTGCCAGCGGTGAGGGTAACTATGCT.

This clone was picked up a small number of times. Gene names follow the mouse nomenclature. The read comes to an end 4 residues before the CDR3 does, leaving the germline J gene to fill in the end. The chain has TRBV17 and TRBJ1-1; 10 bases match TRBD1. CDR1 and CDR2 from the germline V gene are MNHDT and YYDKIL. This CDR3 is built from 14 residues. The junction had 4 bases not matched to a gene; V was cut back by 5 bases and J by 4 bases. CDR3 bases read: TGTGCTAGCAGTGGAGGACAGGGGGGCACA. Its protein is CASSGGQGGT. The whole CDR3 region reads CASSGGQGGTEVFF.

Remarks on this clone: Each gene name is a mouse one. The read terminates 4 residues ahead of where the CDR3 ends, so the germline J gene completes it. This sample also contains other DNA sequences that code for the same CDR3. The J gene is TRBJ2-7, the V gene TRBV13-1, with 10 bases lining up with TRBD2. The CDR3 extends over 14 amino acids. Germline CDR1 reads NSHNY; CDR2 reads SYGAGN. The CDR3 loop is CASSDGLGGYEQYF. Incomplete CDR3 DNA: TGTGCCAGCAGTGATGGACTGGGGGGTTAT.

This clone has a handful of counts. Gene names are mouse gene names. CDR3 protein: CASSPRDRDNSPLYF. CDR3 DNA (partial): TGTGCCAGCAGCCCCCGGGACAGGGATAATTCGCCC. The chain uses TRBV5 and TRBJ1-6, with 9 bases identical to TRBD1. Read coverage stops 3 residues before the CDR3 terminus; the germline J gene supplies the remainder. TRBJ1-6 is recorded as an ORF, its role being uncertain. V trimming: 4 bases; J trimming: 5 bases; junction bases outside the gene matches: 3. Germline V gene data show CDR1 as LGHNA and CDR2 as YNLKQL (reference sequence). This CDR3 comprises 15 residues.

Details on this clone: Any gene name here is a mouse gene name. The CDR3 extends 4 residues past the end of the read, so its final part is completed from the germline J gene. The chain combines TRBV12-1 with TRBJ1-1; no definite D call. CDR3 size: 12 residues. Per the germline V gene, CDR1 is SGHSN and CDR2 is HYEKVE. CDR3 sequence: CASSLNTTEVFF. Partial CDR3 DNA: TGTGCCAGCTCTCTGAACACAACA.

This clone was counted between two and nine times. Gene names and germline refer to mouse. The read ends 4 residues shy of where the CDR3 ends; the end is completed using the germline J gene. This sample also contains other DNA sequences that code for the same CDR3. J is TRBJ1-2 and V is TRBV13-1, with 11 bases lining up with TRBD1. CDR1 NSHNY and CDR2 SYGAGN come from the germline V gene. Unmatched junction bases numbered 7, after V lost 3 bases and J lost 3 bases. The length of the CDR3 is 16 residues. Incomplete CDR3 DNA: TGTGCCAGCAGTGGAGGACAGGGGGCGCGGGACTCC. This encodes CASSGGQGARDS. The CDR3 as a whole reads CASSGGQGARDSDYTF.

This clone was detected only a few times. Gene names and germline refer to mouse. The DNA ends 4 residues before the CDR3 does, and the rest of the CDR3 is filled in from the germline J gene. This chain uses TRBV13-2 with TRBJ2-1, with 8 bases lining up with TRBD1. The CDR3 totals 13 residues. The germline CDR1 and CDR2 sequences are NNHNN and SYGAGS (reference sequence). The CDR3 loop is CASGGTGWTEQFF. The CDR3 DNA, read in part, is TGTGCCAGCGGTGGGACAGGGTGGACT.

The table lists this clone with a few counts. The gene symbols are mouse symbols. Partial CDR3 DNA: TGCACCTGCAGTGTCACTGGGGGGGCCCAAGAC. This sequence encodes CTCSVTGGAQD. The complete CDR3 sequence is CTCSVTGGAQDTQYF. The chain uses TRBV1 and TRBJ2-5, with TRBD2 matching 11 bases. The read halts 4 residues ahead of the CDR3 end, with the missing end drawn from the germline J gene. This CDR3 region has 15 residues. Germline CDR1 is NSQYPW and CDR2 is LRSPGD (reference sequence). V trimming: 4 bases; J trimming: 2 bases; junction bases outside the gene matches: 2.

This clone was recorded a few times. The listed genes are named as in mouse. With the read ending 4 residues before the CDR3 end, the germline J gene is used to fill in that end. Other DNA sequences in this sample translate to the same CDR3. The rearrangement uses TRBV19 and TRBJ2-3, with D perhaps matching TRBD1 (6 bases). Germline lookup yields CDR1 FNHDT and CDR2 SITEND (reference sequence). V shed 2 bases and J shed 3 bases, with 10 bases lying between them. The CDR3 extends over 14 amino acids. The part of the CDR3 DNA that was read is TGTGCCAGCAGTATCCAGGGGAGGGCAGAA. This encodes CASSIQGRAE. The entire CDR3 protein is CASSIQGRAETLYF.

As for this clone: These gene names are mouse names. Coverage ceases 4 residues before the CDR3 finishes, and the germline J gene fills in the end. The chain couples TRBV1 to TRBJ1-2; tentatively, D is TRBD1 (5 bases). Looked up from germline, CDR1 is NSQYPW and CDR2 is LRSPGD (reference sequence). This CDR3 has 15 amino acids. V lost 0 bases and J lost 1, with 9 bases in between. This CDR3 is CTCSADHRLNSDYTF. The part of the CDR3 DNA that was read is TGCACCTGCAGTGCAGATCACAGGCTAAACTCC.

This clone was seen more than once but under ten times. The genes and germline here are from mouse. This CDR3 is also generated by other DNA sequences in the sample. The chain's CDR3 is CASTLTGGYEQYF. The sequenced part of the CDR3 DNA is TGTGCCAGCACCCTGACTGGGGGGTAT. The chain carries TRBV19 and TRBJ2-7; 10 positions agree with TRBD2. Read coverage stops 4 residues before the CDR3 terminus; the germline J gene supplies the remainder. Germline loops: CDR1 FNHDT, CDR2 SITEND (reference sequence). This CDR3 is 13 amino acids long.

A word on this clone: Genes and germline come from the mouse. The DNA ends 4 residues before the CDR3 does, and the rest of the CDR3 is filled in from the germline J gene. V is TRBV31 and J is TRBJ2-1; TRBD1 matches at 8 bases. Trimming cost V 0 bases and J 5 bases; bases outside gene matches: 3. From germline, CDR1 is GKSSPN and CDR2 SITVG. The CDR3 consists of 14 residues. CDR3: CAWSLGGQDAEQFF. The part of the CDR3 DNA that was read is TGTGCCTGGAGTCTAGGGGGACAGGATGCT.

Concerning this clone: The genes and germline here are from mouse. The DNA ends 4 residues before the CDR3 does, and the rest of the CDR3 is filled in from the germline J gene. The rearrangement links TRBV5 to TRBJ2-5; tentatively, D is TRBD1 (6 bases). CDR3 size: 14 residues. Germline CDR1 reads LGHNA; CDR2 reads YNLKQL (reference sequence). CDR3 loop: CASSPDQGPDTQYF. The CDR3 DNA, read in part, is TGTGCCAGCAGCCCCGACCAGGGGCCTGAC.

As to this clone: Given a much more abundant clone one base away, this may be a read error. Genes and germline come from the mouse. The CDR3 goes on 4 residues after the read ends, and that part is filled in from the germline J gene. The chain recombines TRBV13-1 with TRBJ2-2; 7 positions match TRBD1. CDR3 length: 14 amino acids. V lost 5 bases to trimming and J lost 2 bases; unmatched junction nucleotides: 3. Per the germline V gene, CDR1 is NSHNY and CDR2 is SYGAGN. This CDR3 reads CASSRDSNTGQLYF. CDR3 DNA, as far as it was read: TGTGCCAGCAGCCGGGACAGTAACACCGGG.

Concerning this clone itself: The gene symbols are mouse symbols. The read terminates 3 residues before the CDR3 end, so the remaining end is supplied by the germline J gene. The chain combines TRBV13-1 with TRBJ1-6, with 7 bases that match TRBD1. TRBJ1-6 is recorded as an ORF, its role being uncertain. V was clipped by 3 bases and J by 7 bases; unmatched bases: 7. CDR1 and CDR2 (germline): NSHNY, SYGAGN. This CDR3 comprises 15 residues. The CDR3 spells CASSADRRGNSPLYF. The sequenced part of the CDR3 DNA is TGTGCCAGCAGTGCGGACAGGAGAGGGAATTCGCCC.

This clone was counted a few times. All gene names here are mouse names. The CDR3 end lies 4 residues beyond the end of the read and is filled in from the germline J gene. The identical CDR3 is also encoded by other nucleotide sequences in the sample. This rearrangement joins TRBV31 to TRBJ2-7; 8 positions match TRBD2. CDR3 size: 13 residues. Looked up from germline, CDR1 is GKSSPN and CDR2 is SITVG. Trimming took 2 bases from V and 2 from J; bases not matched to a gene: 2. CDR3 DNA (partial): TGTGCCTGGAGTTTGGGGGGGGCCTAT. Its protein is CAWSLGGAY. The full CDR3 protein is CAWSLGGAYEQYF.

This clone was seen only a few times. Gene names are the mouse ones. CDR3 amino acids: CASAGQKNYAEQFF. The covered CDR3 bases are TGTGCCAGCGCGGGACAAAAAAACTATGCT. This chain connects TRBV12-2 to TRBJ2-1, with D possibly matching TRBD1 (6 bases). The CDR3 end is not reached by the read, which stops 4 residues before it; the germline J gene fills it in. The CDR3 runs to 14 residues. Germline-derived CDR1 and CDR2 are SGHLS and HYDKME. Trimming removed 6 bases from V and 1 base from J, with 12 bases in between.

This clone was detected a few times. Gene names denote mouse genes. Read sequence stops 4 residues before the CDR3 end, and the germline J gene provides the missing end. Other DNA sequences in this specimen translate into the identical CDR3. This sequence joins TRBV13-1 and TRBJ2-1; 11 bases are a match to TRBD1. The CDR3 has 14 amino acids. CDR1 is NSHNY, CDR2 SYGAGN, per germline. With V trimmed by 2 bases and J by 5 bases, 0 bases remained unmatched. Here the CDR3 reads CASSEGQGDAEQFF. The sequenced CDR3 bases are TGTGCCAGCAGTGAGGGACAGGGGGATGCT.

This clone was counted a few times. The missing conserved phenylalanine or tryptophan at the end of this CDR3 makes a read error likely. No DNA is shown, since the ends of the CDR3 on it are uncertain; the CDR3 is the one TCRdb lists. Gene names and germline refer to mouse. The chain carries TRBV3 and TRBJ1-7. TRBJ1-7 is an ORF for which the function is uncertain. From germline, CDR1 is SNHLY and CDR2 FYNGKV (reference sequence). The CDR3 length is 10 residues, termini included. CDR3 in amino acids: CASSARDCDH.

As concerns this clone: Genes and germline come from the mouse. Sequencing ends 4 residues short of the CDR3 end; the germline J gene provides the rest. This sample also contains other DNA sequences that code for the same CDR3. The chain couples TRBV19 to TRBJ1-1; a possible D gene is TRBD1 (6 bases). In germline, CDR1 is FNHDT, CDR2 SITEND (reference sequence). The length of the CDR3 is 14 residues. V was cut by 5 bases and J by 0 bases, with 11 bases left in between. CDR3 region: CASSPGQSNTEVFF. The covered CDR3 bases are TGTGCCAGCAGCCCCGGACAGTCAAACACA. Full variable domain (remainder filled in from reference TRBV19 and TRBJ1-1): GGIITQTPKFLIGQEGQKLTLKCQQNFNHDTMYWYRQDSGKGLRLIYYSITENDLQKGDLSEGYDASREKKSSFSLTVTSAQKNEMAVFLCASSPGQSNTEVFFGKGTRLTVV.

As for this clone: Genes and germline come from the mouse. The read gets to within 4 residues of the CDR3 end, and the germline J gene fills in the rest. This rearrangement joins TRBV31 to TRBJ2-1, with a tentative D call TRBD1 (6 bases). The V end was cut by 3 bases, the J end by 2 bases, with 11 bases between. This CDR3 contains 14 residues. Germline CDR1 GKSSPN, CDR2 SITVG. The CDR3 DNA, read in part, is TGTGCCTGGAGCCGGGACAAATACTATGCT. Translating gives CAWSRDKYYA. The complete CDR3 reads CAWSRDKYYAEQFF.